What follows are 19 T cell receptor beta chains derived from one specimen sequenced in a study of blood T cell repertoires in COVID-19 (dated by TCRdb to 2020 to 2022). The library was obtained by the immunoSEQ multiplex PCR assay. TCRdb re-hosts the immuneACCESS table, in-frame sequences only. Its copies lack some clones; in the studies checked, an unresolved V gene accounts for under half of them, and the cause for the rest is not known. The sample table holds approximately 190,000 clones, of which roughly four fifths were seen once. The top ten constitute 6% to 7% of the sample. Sequencing was carried out using peripheral blood. The source of these receptors is a woman aged 40 to 50 with acute or convalescent COVID-19.

The V and J genes are TRBV29-1 and TRBJ1-5; D possibly corresponds to TRBD1 (6 bases). V lost 7 bases to trimming and J lost 5 bases, with 12 bases between them. The CDR3 totals 12 residues. The germline V gene encodes CDR1 SQVTM and CDR2 ANQGSEA. This CDR3 is CSAGQPDQPQHF. The CDR3 nucleotides read TGCAGCGCAGGACAGCCGGATCAGCCCCAGCATTTT.

The rearrangement links TRBV28 to TRBJ2-2; D gene ambiguous. Germline V gene data show CDR1 as MDHEN and CDR2 as SYDVKM. CDR3 length: 15 amino acids. Trimming took off 8 bases at V and 5 bases at J, with 18 bases between the two ends. CDR3 amino acids: CASVPRPLGTGELFF. The CDR3 DNA reads as TGTGCCAGCGTCCCGAGACCCCTCGGGACCGGGGAGCTGTTTTTT. The whole variable domain, remainder taken from reference TRBV28 and TRBJ2-2, is DVKVTQSSRYLVKRTGEKVFLECVQDMDHENMFWYRQDPGLGLRLIYFSYDVKMKEKGDIPEGYSVSREKKERFSLILESASTNQTSMYLCASVPRPLGTGELFFGEGSRLTVL.

This chain connects TRBV6-1 to TRBJ1-1; D gene unclear. Germline V CDR1 and CDR2: MNHNS, SASEGT. There are 10 residues in the CDR3. The germline V and J ends were trimmed by 2 bases and 11 bases, with 6 bases remaining between them. This CDR3 is CASSEYSAFF. CDR3 DNA sequence: TGTGCCAGCAGTGAATATTCGGCTTTCTTT.

This sequence joins TRBV23-1 and TRBJ2-2; weak D call: TRBD1 (6 bases). TRBV23-1 is marked as an open reading frame, function uncertain. The CDR3 totals 17 residues. Trimming took 1 base from V and 6 from J, leaving 18 bases between them. The chain's CDR3 is CASSQLPRRSGAGELFF. The DNA of the CDR3 is TGCGCCAGCAGTCAATTACCACGCCGGTCAGGGGCCGGGGAGCTGTTTTTT.

J is TRBJ1-4 and V is TRBV25-1; 7 bases match TRBD1. There are 15 residues in the CDR3. Germline V gene lookup returns CDR1 MGHDK and CDR2 SYGVNS. Losses at the gene ends were 1 base for V and 8 bases for J; bases not matched to a gene: 7. The CDR3 DNA is TGTGCCAGCAGTGAATCTGACAGGGTCTGGGAAAAACTGTTTTTT. It specifies CASSESDRVWEKLFF.

V and J are TRBV2 and TRBJ2-1; the match to TRBD2 covers 10 bases. V shed 8 bases and J 8 bases; nucleotides not matched to a gene: 12. The V gene's germline CDR1 is SNHLY and CDR2 FYNNEI. The CDR3 has 15 residues. DNA of the CDR3: TGTGCCAGCCGGCGTCTAGCGGGAGTTCGCTATGAGCAGTTCTTC. As protein: CASRRLAGVRYEQFF.

The rearrangement uses TRBV11-2 and TRBJ2-1; D is perhaps TRBD2 (5 bases). This CDR3 spans 16 amino acids. The germline V gene has CDR1 SGHAT and CDR2 FQNNGV. V gave up 1 base and J gave up 6 bases, with 16 bases separating them. In DNA form, the CDR3 reads TGTGCCAGCAGCTTAGGCCACTTGCGGGTGGGCAATGAGCAGTTCTTC. This translates into CASSLGHLRVGNEQFF.

The rearrangement uses TRBV24-1 and TRBJ2-2; tentative D call: TRBD1 (6 bases). This CDR3 contains 16 residues. CDR1 and CDR2 (germline): KGHDR, SFDVKD. The V end lost 6 bases, the J end lost 6 bases, and 19 bases lay between the germline ends. CDR3 sequence: CATSSPPTGRAGELFF. CDR3 sequence (DNA): TGTGCCACCAGTAGTCCCCCGACAGGACGGGCCGGGGAGCTGTTTTTT.

The chain has TRBV11-2 and TRBJ2-5; the D gene is possibly TRBD2 (6 bases). Germline CDR1 and CDR2: SGHAT and FQNNGV. V shed 5 bases and J shed 4 bases, with 17 bases lying between them. The CDR3 is 15 amino acids. The CDR3 region is CASSPVRGGGETQYF. The CDR3 nucleotides are TGTGCCAGCAGCCCCGTCCGGGGAGGAGGAGAGACCCAGTACTTC.

This chain joins TRBV10-1 and TRBJ1-2; maybe TRBD1 (5 bases). Germline CDR1 WNHNN, CDR2 SYGVQD (reference sequence). V was pared by 6 bases and J by 7 bases, with 15 bases between. The CDR3 runs to 13 residues. CDR3 sequence: CASSPAGPTGYTF. CDR3 coding DNA: TGCGCCAGCAGCCCGGCAGGGCCGACTGGCTACACCTTC.

J is TRBJ2-7 and V is TRBV24-1; 8 bases fit TRBD2. J was trimmed by 6 bases and V by 7 bases; bases with no gene match: 10. Per germline, CDR1 KGHDR and CDR2 SFDVKD. This CDR3 has 14 residues. This chain's CDR3 is CATSPGGSKSEQYF. The DNA for the CDR3 is TGTGCCACCAGCCCGGGGGGGTCCAAGAGCGAGCAGTACTTC.

This clone was seen a few times. The rearrangement uses TRBV6-5 and TRBJ2-5; D perhaps matches TRBD1 (6 bases). CDR3 length: 13 residues. CDR1 is MNHEY and CDR2 is SVGAGI in the germline V gene. The ends were cut back, 6 bases at V and 4 bases at J, with 12 bases in the middle. CDR3 in DNA: TGTGCCAGCAGGCTACAGGGCCCAGAGACCCAGTACTTC. This codes for CASRLQGPETQYF.

This chain links TRBV7-2 with TRBJ2-1; D ambiguous. The germline V gene encodes CDR1 SGHTA and CDR2 FQGNSA. The germline V and J ends were trimmed by 2 bases and 4 bases, with 6 bases remaining between them. CDR3 length equals 13 residues. The CDR3, as DNA: TGTGCCAGCAGCTTATACGGGTACAATGAGCAGTTCTTC. Translation gives CASSLYGYNEQFF.

The V gene is TRBV2, the J gene TRBJ1-1; 7 nucleotides match TRBD1. The CDR3 runs 14 residues. Losses at the gene ends were 6 bases for V and 0 bases for J; bases not matched to a gene: 4. Germline V gene sequence: CDR1 SNHLY, CDR2 FYNNEI. Here the CDR3 DNA reads TGTGCCAGCAGAGAGGGGGCGCTGAACACTGAAGCTTTCTTT. As protein: CASREGALNTEAFF.

The DNA of the CDR3 is TGCGCCAGCAGCTTGGCCGGGGGAAGGACTAGCGGGGAAGAGACCCAGTACTTC. It specifies CASSLAGGRTSGEETQYF. The rearrangement links TRBV5-1 to TRBJ2-5; 12 bases match TRBD2. Germline V gene sequence: CDR1 SGHRS, CDR2 YFSETQ. The CDR3 is made up of 18 amino acids. V shed 0 bases and J 3 bases; nucleotides not matched to a gene: 9.

The CDR3 DNA reads as TGTGCCAGCAGTAAGCTAGCGTCCTACAATGAGCAGTTCTTC. Encoded protein: CASSKLASYNEQFF. The chain recombines TRBV27 with TRBJ2-1; D possibly corresponds to TRBD2 (6 bases). V was cut by 5 bases and J by 1 base, with 9 bases left in between. Germline CDR1 reads MNHEY; CDR2 reads SMNVEV (reference sequence). The CDR3 extends over 14 amino acids.

The table lists this clone with a count of one. The CDR3 sequence: CASRTSRGSNTEAFF. CDR3 DNA sequence: TGTGCCAGCAGAACGAGTCGGGGTTCGAACACTGAAGCTTTCTTT. This chain connects TRBV6-6 to TRBJ1-1; D is uncertain. CDR1 is MNHNY and CDR2 is SVGAGI in the germline V gene (reference sequence). V dropped 6 bases and J dropped 1 base, with 15 bases sitting between them. The CDR3 length is 15 residues.

The V call is TRBV28, the J call TRBJ1-5; D call uncertain. V shed 5 bases and J shed 0 bases, with 8 bases lying between them. This CDR3 region has 14 residues. From germline, CDR1 is MDHEN and CDR2 SYDVKM. The chain's CDR3 is CASSRFNSNQPQHF. CDR3 nucleotide sequence: TGTGCCAGCAGTCGTTTTAATAGCAATCAGCCCCAGCATTTT.

The V call is TRBV7-9, the J call TRBJ2-2, with TRBD1 matching over 7 bases. Per germline, CDR1 SEHNR and CDR2 FQNEAQ (reference sequence). With 7 bases clipped from V and 2 bases from J, the junction kept 10 bases outside the gene matches. The CDR3 spans 16 residues. This CDR3 reads CASTADRVKNTGELFF. CDR3 DNA: TGTGCCAGCACGGCTGACAGGGTAAAAAACACCGGGGAGCTGTTTTTT. Full variable domain (missing parts from reference TRBV7-9 and TRBJ2-2): DTGVSQNPRHKITKRGQNVTFRCDPISEHNRLYWYRQTLGQGPEFLTYFQNEAQLEKSRLLSDRFSAERPKGSFSTLEIQRTEQGDSAMYLCASTADRVKNTGELFFGEGSRLTVL.